A single sample is the source of the 9 T cell receptor beta chains below, sequenced in a study of T and B cells in COVID-19 patients. Each TRB amplification used about 230-550 ng of genomic DNA from blood. BIOMED2 TRB-A/B primer pools were used in multiplex TRB PCR. TCRdb ran MiXCR on the multiplex PCR reads and lists one entry per CDR3 protein. This sample has around 1,500 distinct CDR3 sequences, with 25% to 35% found just once. Sequencing was carried out using blood. The receptor source for this set is a human donor with active COVID-19.

The chain joins TRBV6-6 to TRBJ1-5; no definite D call. Between the trimmed V and J ends, which lost 0 bases and 3 bases, there was a span of 9 bases. The CDR3 length is 15 residues. Germline CDR1 is MNHNY and CDR2 is SVGAGI (reference sequence). The DNA for the CDR3 is TGTGCCAGCAGTTACTCGCTCGGGGTCAATCAGCCCCAGCATTTT. The encoded protein is CASSYSLGVNQPQHF.

V is TRBV5-6 and J is TRBJ2-1; 10 nucleotides align to TRBD1. The V and J ends lost 6 bases and 2 bases, in that order; junction bases with no gene match: 5. The CDR3 has 15 amino acids. The germline V gene encodes CDR1 SGHDT and CDR2 YYEEEE. The CDR3 DNA reads TGTGCCAGCACTCCCGGGACAGGGGCCTACAATGAGCAGTTCTTC. As protein: CASTPGTGAYNEQFF.

A remark on this clonotype: A much bigger clone sits one base away, suggesting this may be a read error. Here the CDR3 DNA reads TGTGTCAGTAGCACTAGCCTCCAAGAGACCCAGTACTTC. Amino acid sequence: CVSSTSLQETQYF. The chain carries TRBV19 and TRBJ2-5; the D gene is possibly TRBD2 (6 bases). This CDR3 contains 13 residues. CDR1 is LNHDA, CDR2 SQIVND, per germline (reference sequence). Full variable domain (remainder filled in from reference TRBV19 and TRBJ2-5): DGGITQSPKYLFRKEGQNVTLSCEQNLNHDAMYWYRQDPGQGLRLIYYSQIVNDFQKGDIAEGYSVSREKKESFPLTVTSAQKNPTAFYLCVSSTSLQETQYFGPGTRLLVL.

This clonotype is categorized as medium-sized. The V gene is TRBV19, the J gene TRBJ1-1; D not resolved. The ends were cut back, 8 bases at V and 1 base at J, with 11 bases in the middle. The germline gives CDR1 LNHDA, CDR2 SQIVND (reference sequence). The CDR3 runs to 13 residues. CDR3 residues: CASSLGRNTEAFF. The CDR3 DNA follows: TGTGCCAGTTCGCTCGGACGGAACACTGAAGCTTTCTTT.

The rearrangement joins TRBV5-1 to TRBJ2-2; a weak D match, TRBD1 (6 bases). Deletions cut 3 bases from V and 2 bases from J, with 11 bases between. CDR1 is SGHRS, CDR2 YFSETQ, per germline. The CDR3 extends over 15 amino acids. The CDR3 region has the DNA TGCGCCAGCAGCTCGACAGGCGGCAACACCGGGGAGCTGTTTTTT. Translation gives CASSSTGGNTGELFF.

This clonotype has a handful of counts. The chain has TRBV5-5 and TRBJ1-5, with no clear D. V gave up 3 bases and J gave up 9 bases, with 10 bases separating them. The CDR3 extends over 12 amino acids. From germline, CDR1 is SGHKS and CDR2 YYEKEE (reference sequence). The CDR3 loop reads CASSYGSGPQHF. In nucleotides, the CDR3 is TGTGCCAGCAGCTACGGATCCGGGCCCCAGCATTTT.

The chain recombines TRBV7-2 with TRBJ2-2, with TRBD1 identical over 7 bases. Losses at the gene ends were 4 bases for V and 6 bases for J; bases not matched to a gene: 5. This CDR3 contains 14 residues. Germline loops: CDR1 SGHTA, CDR2 FQGNSA. The CDR3 sequence is CASSSTGMPGELFF. For the CDR3, the DNA is TGTGCCAGCAGCTCGACAGGGATGCCCGGGGAGCTGTTTTTT.

This clonotype was seen a handful of times. V gene TRBV5-5 combines with J gene TRBJ2-7; D is perhaps TRBD1 (5 bases). V dropped 4 bases and J dropped 0 bases, with 14 bases sitting between them. The CDR3 is made up of 15 amino acids. Germline V CDR1 and CDR2: SGHKS, YYEKEE (reference sequence). The CDR3 DNA is TGTGCCAGCAGCCCTTCCAATGGGGCCTCCTACGAGCAGTACTTC. This gives the protein CASSPSNGASYEQYF.

The chain has TRBV6-5 and TRBJ2-1; 8 positions agree with TRBD2. This CDR3 has 16 amino acids. The V gene end was trimmed by 5 bases and the J gene end by 9 bases; junction bases not matched to a gene: 15. Looked up from germline, CDR1 is MNHEY and CDR2 is SVGAGI. CDR3 in amino acids: CASSLLRAGGLGEQFF. Written as DNA, the CDR3 is TGTGCCAGCAGTCTATTGAGGGCGGGAGGTCTCGGTGAGCAGTTCTTC.